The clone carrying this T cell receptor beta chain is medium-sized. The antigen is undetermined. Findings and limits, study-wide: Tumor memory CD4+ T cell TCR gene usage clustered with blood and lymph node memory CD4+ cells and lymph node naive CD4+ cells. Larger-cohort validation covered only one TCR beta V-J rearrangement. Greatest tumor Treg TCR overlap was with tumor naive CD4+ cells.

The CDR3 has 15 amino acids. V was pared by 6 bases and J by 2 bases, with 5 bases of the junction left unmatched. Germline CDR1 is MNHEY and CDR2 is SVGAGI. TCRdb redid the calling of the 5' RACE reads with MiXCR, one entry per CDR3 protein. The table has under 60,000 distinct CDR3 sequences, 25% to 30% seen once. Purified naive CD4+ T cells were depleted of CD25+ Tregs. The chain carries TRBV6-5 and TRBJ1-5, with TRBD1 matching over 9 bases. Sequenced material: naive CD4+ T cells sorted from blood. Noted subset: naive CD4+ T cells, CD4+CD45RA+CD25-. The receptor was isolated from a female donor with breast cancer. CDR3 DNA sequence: TGTGCCAGCAGCCTGGACAGGGGTGGCAATCAGCCCCAGCATTTT. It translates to CASSLDRGGNQPQHF.